The rows below give T cell receptor beta chains drawn from one sample of a study of shared T cell receptors in the human thymus. The repertoire was sequenced with immunoSEQ multiplex PCR; TCRdb's copy has only in-frame clones and lacks some. The top ten clones hold 0.009% to 0.0095% of a sample with hundreds of thousands of clones, 80% to 90% of them seen once. This sample was also put to use in a study of human thymus T cells.

Material for sequencing was thymocytes. These receptors were obtained from a boy under two years old with a congenital heart defect. Both conserved end residues are part of each CDR3. The D gene is left open where the match is weak. Only some rows state a clone size, as once, few, many or a class for expanded clones.

abundance,d_gene,j_gene,v_gene,CDR3aa,CDR3nt
once,.,TRBJ2-7,TRBV7-9,CASSLVAGPSYEQYF,TGTGCCAGCAGCTTAGTAGCAGGGCCCTCCTACGAGCAGTACTTC
.,.,TRBJ2-7,TRBV5-1,CASSLECSGIHFYEQYF,TGCGCCAGCAGCTTGGAATGTTCAGGGATCCATTTCTACGAGCAGTACTTC
.,.,TRBJ1-2,TRBV5-4,CASSYTGIGGYTF,TGTGCCAGCAGCTACACAGGGATTGGGGGCTACACCTTC
.,.,TRBJ2-7,TRBV7-2,CASSLVRRGRPYEQYF,TGTGCCAGCAGCTTAGTGCGGCGGGGGCGGCCATACGAGCAGTACTTC
.,.,TRBJ2-4,TRBV18,CASSPSGEEGIQYF,TGTGCCAGCAGCCCTAGTGGGGAAGAGGGCATTCAGTACTTC
.,TRBD1,TRBJ1-1,TRBV5-6,CASSFVGQWTSMNTEAFF,TGTGCCAGCAGCTTTGTGGGACAGTGGACCTCTATGAACACTGAAGCTTTCTTT
.,TRBD2,TRBJ2-3,TRBV4-3,CASSQDGTTWDTQYF,TGCGCCAGCAGCCAAGATGGGACTACATGGGATACGCAGTATTTT
.,.,TRBJ2-4,TRBV25-1,CASSEKVVTGVENIQYF,TGTGCCAGCAGTGAAAAGGTAGTAACGGGAGTTGAAAACATTCAGTACTTC
once,TRBD1,TRBJ2-7,TRBV4-3,CASSQGLAGGTYEQYF,TGCGCCAGCAGCCAAGGGCTGGCAGGGGGAACCTACGAGCAGTACTTC
.,TRBD2,TRBJ2-3,TRBV4-3,CASSQGGTSGGTDTQYF,TGCGCCAGCAGCCAAGGCGGGACTAGCGGGGGCACAGATACGCAGTATTTT
.,TRBD2,TRBJ2-7,TRBV5-6,CASSRLAGRSYEQYF,TGTGCCAGCAGTAGGCTAGCGGGGAGATCCTACGAGCAGTACTTC
.,TRBD2,TRBJ2-3,TRBV10-3,CAISLLAGGTDTQYF,TGTGCCATCAGCCTACTAGCGGGGGGCACAGATACGCAGTATTTT
.,.,TRBJ1-2,TRBV28,CASSFSQGYGYTF,TGTGCCAGCAGTTTCAGTCAGGGGTATGGCTACACCTTC
few,.,TRBJ2-3,TRBV7-9,CASSLLRGGGNTQYF,TGTGCCAGCAGCTTACTTCGGGGAGGTGGAAATACGCAGTATTTT
.,.,TRBJ2-4,TRBV6-1,CAGRRPQGAKNIQYF,TGTGCCGGACGACGACCCCAGGGGGCCAAAAACATTCAGTACTTC
.,.,TRBJ2-7,TRBV6-1,CASSAGITTYEQYF,TGTGCCAGCAGTGCCGGGATTACTACCTACGAGCAGTACTTC
.,.,TRBJ2-7,TRBV10-1,CASRKIRRMHEQYF,TGCGCCAGCAGGAAGATCCGCAGGATGCACGAGCAGTACTTC
.,.,TRBJ2-5,TRBV5-1,CASSSGARETQYF,TGCGCCAGCAGCTCAGGGGCCAGGGAGACCCAGTACTTC
.,.,TRBJ1-5,TRBV4-1,CASSQDEGLYSNQPQHF,TGCGCCAGCAGCCAAGATGAGGGACTCTATAGCAATCAGCCCCAGCATTTT